The 5 T cell receptor beta chains below come from one sample, sequenced in a study of cytomegalovirus exposure and HLA in healthy donors. The PCR used 60 Vbeta and 13 Jbeta primers. The repertoire was sequenced with immunoSEQ multiplex PCR; TCRdb's copy has only in-frame clones and lacks some. The sample has around 150,000 clones, over 60% seen once. The specimen sequenced was PBMCs. All receptors derive from a male donor in good health and CMV-seronegative.

This chain links TRBV2 with TRBJ2-7; TRBD2 agrees at 12 bases. After removal of 6 bases from V and 3 bases from J, the junction contained 9 bases not matched to a gene. CDR3 length equals 16 residues. Germline CDR1 SNHLY, CDR2 FYNNEI. CDR3 bases: TGTGCCAGCAGACCCGGGACTAGCGGGTCCTACTACGAGCAGTACTTC. It translates to CASRPGTSGSYYEQYF.

This clone has a handful of counts. The CDR3 sequence is CASSYSRTGKPSGDIQYF. CDR3 nucleotide sequence: TGTGCCAGCAGTTACTCACGGACAGGGAAGCCTTCTGGAGACATTCAGTACTTC. J is TRBJ2-4 and V is TRBV6-7, with 8 bases that match TRBD1. TRBV6-7 is treated as an ORF (open reading frame) with a function not yet certain. Trimming cost V 0 bases and J 8 bases; bases outside gene matches: 15. The CDR3 is made up of 18 amino acids.

The chain has TRBV28 and TRBJ1-2, with D possibly being TRBD1 (5 bases). The CDR3 consists of 14 residues. V lost 11 bases, J lost 5 bases, and 21 bases lay in between. Germline-derived CDR1 and CDR2 are MDHEN and SYDVKM. CDR3 DNA: TGTGCCGGGGGAGGACGCAGTGATGGTTATGGCTACACCTTC. This encodes CAGGGRSDGYGYTF.

The V call is TRBV2, the J call TRBJ1-5; D possibly corresponds to TRBD1 (6 bases). The germline V gene encodes CDR1 SNHLY and CDR2 FYNNEI. The ends were cut back, 4 bases at V and 5 bases at J, with 15 bases in the middle. This CDR3 is 15 amino acids long. The CDR3 nucleotides are TGTGCCAGCAGTGTAATAGGGGGTACTCATCAGCCCCAGCATTTT. Encoded protein: CASSVIGGTHQPQHF. The complete variable domain, with remaining parts taken from reference TRBV2 and TRBJ1-5, reads EPEVTQTPSHQVTQMGQEVILRCVPISNHLYFYWYRQILGQKVEFLVSFYNNEISEKSEIFDDQFSVERPDGSNFTLKIRSTKLEDSAMYFCASSVIGGTHQPQHFGDGTRLSIL.

The chain uses TRBV5-4 and TRBJ2-7; D is uncertain. This CDR3 is built from 14 residues. CDR1 is SGHNT, CDR2 YYREEE, per germline (reference sequence). V was clipped by 4 bases and J by 0 bases, with 11 bases between them. The CDR3 loop reads CASSRQDFSYEQYF. CDR3 nucleotide sequence: TGTGCCAGCAGCCGTCAGGATTTCTCCTACGAGCAGTACTTC.